This TCR beta chain was found in a study of blood T cell repertoires in COVID-19. Libraries were prepared by immunoSEQ multiplex PCR; TCRdb keeps only in-frame clonotypes and omits some of them. Of hundreds of thousands of clones listed, roughly 90% were seen once; the top ten hold under 0.95%. Per the germline V gene, CDR1 is SGHAT and CDR2 is FQNNGV. The V end lost 0 bases, the J end lost 3 bases, and 15 bases lay between the germline ends. The CDR3 runs 16 residues. Sequenced input: peripheral blood. The chain links TRBV11-2 to TRBJ2-7, with D perhaps matching TRBD1 (6 bases). The TCR was taken from a woman aged 30 to 39 with acute or convalescent COVID-19. The DNA of the CDR3 is TGTGCCAGCAGCTTAGATGGAAACAGGGAAATCTACGAGCAGTACTTC. It encodes CASSLDGNREIYEQYF. Looking up the rest from reference TRBV11-2 and TRBJ2-7 gives the full variable domain: EAGVAQSPRYKIIEKRQSVAFWCNPISGHATLYWYQQILGQGPKLLIQFQNNGVVDDSQLPKDRFSAERLKGVDSTLKIQPAKLEDSAVYLCASSLDGNREIYEQYFGPGTRLTVT.